Each of the 5 T cell receptor beta chains below was sequenced from the same sample in a study of shared clonotypes between healthy human individuals. This table comes from immunoSEQ multiplex PCR, and its TCRdb copy is limited to in-frame clones, with some not included. Among roughly 640,000 clones listed, almost 97% were seen once. The material sequenced was naive CD4+ T cells sorted from blood. Subset in this sample: CD45RA+ positively selected. These receptors originate from a woman in her 30s in good health.

The chain employs TRBV15 and TRBJ2-3; 12 nucleotides line up with TRBD2. The CDR3 has 17 residues. Trimming took 2 bases from V and 0 from J; bases not matched to a gene: 3. In germline, CDR1 is LNHNV, CDR2 YYDKDF (reference sequence). The CDR3 protein is CATSRWTSGTSTDTQYF. The CDR3 coding sequence is TGTGCCACCAGCAGATGGACTAGCGGGACCAGCACAGATACGCAGTATTTT.

This clone was counted a single time. V is TRBV7-2 and J is TRBJ2-7; D gene ambiguous. The CDR3 totals 17 residues. Germline lookup yields CDR1 SGHTA and CDR2 FQGNSA. Between the trimmed V and J ends, which lost 0 bases and 2 bases, there was a span of 17 bases. The CDR3: CASSLAVRSFRPYEQYF. The CDR3 nucleotides are TGTGCCAGCAGCTTAGCGGTGAGGTCTTTTAGACCCTACGAGCAGTACTTC.

This chain uses TRBV13 with TRBJ1-1; perhaps TRBD1 as D (6 bases). This CDR3 spans 14 amino acids. The germline V gene has CDR1 PRHDT and CDR2 FYEKMQ (reference sequence). Between the trimmed V and J ends, which lost 3 bases and 1 base, there was a span of 9 bases. The CDR3 here is CASSFDRRNTEAFF. The CDR3 DNA is TGTGCCAGCAGCTTTGACAGGAGGAACACTGAAGCTTTCTTT. Using reference TRBV13 and TRBJ1-1 for the parts outside the CDR3, the full variable domain is AAGVIQSPRHLIKEKRETATLKCYPIPRHDTVYWYQQGPGQDPQFLISFYEKMQSDKGSIPDRFSAQQFSDYHSELNMSSLELGDSALYFCASSFDRRNTEAFFGQGTRLTVV.

As regards this clone: Other DNA sequences of this sample code for an identical CDR3. The genes are TRBV6-5 and TRBJ1-5; D gene unclear. V shed 0 bases and J shed 5 bases, with 8 bases lying between them. CDR1 is MNHEY, CDR2 SVGAGI, per germline. CDR3 length equals 14 residues. In DNA, the CDR3 is TGTGCCAGCAGTTACTCCCGAGCGGATCAGCCCCAGCATTTT. Its translation: CASSYSRADQPQHF.

The chain employs TRBV2 and TRBJ2-3; the D is unclear. Germline V gene sequence: CDR1 SNHLY, CDR2 FYNNEI. This CDR3 comprises 11 residues. Trimming shortened V by 6 bases and J by 2 bases, and 3 bases separated the two germline ends. The CDR3 spells CASRYTDTQYF. The CDR3 region has the DNA TGTGCCAGCAGATACACAGATACGCAGTATTTT.